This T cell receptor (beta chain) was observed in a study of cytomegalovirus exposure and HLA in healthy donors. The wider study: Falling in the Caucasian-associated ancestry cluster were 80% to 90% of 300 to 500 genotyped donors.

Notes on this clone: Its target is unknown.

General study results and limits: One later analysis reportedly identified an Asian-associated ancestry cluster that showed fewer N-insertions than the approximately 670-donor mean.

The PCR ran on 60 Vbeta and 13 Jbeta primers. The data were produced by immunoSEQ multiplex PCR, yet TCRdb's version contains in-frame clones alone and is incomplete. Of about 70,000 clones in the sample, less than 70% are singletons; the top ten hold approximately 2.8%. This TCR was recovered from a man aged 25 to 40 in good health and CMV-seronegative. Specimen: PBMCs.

Here the CDR3 reads CASSIGDRGYEQYF. CDR3 nucleotide sequence: TGTGCCAGTAGTATAGGGGACAGGGGATACGAGCAGTACTTC. This chain uses TRBV19 with TRBJ2-7; TRBD1 agrees at 10 bases. The trim removed 1 base at V and 4 bases at J, leaving 1 base unmatched. Germline values: CDR1 LNHDA, CDR2 SQIVND (reference sequence). The CDR3 is 14 residues long.